This T cell receptor beta chain comes out of a study of Graves' ophthalmopathy and Graves' hyperthyroidism. Eligible hyperthyroidism cases comprised new diagnoses of under 2 months' duration in individuals aged 18 to 65. In regard to this clonotype: Its specificity is not known.

CDR3 regions of TCR beta were amplified from RNA transcripts. Second-round multiplex PCR came after a first-round RT-PCR that employed HTBI primers. TCRdb used MiXCR to reprocess the multiplex PCR reads, holding one entry per CDR3 protein. The data hold a few hundred thousand distinct CDR3 sequences, with approximately 15% observed a single time. Overall study findings and caveats: Blood also held most thyroid clonotypes expanded above 0.001 frequency. Ophthalmopathy progression predictions by the model showed nearly 75% specificity and approximately 71% sensitivity.

Unmatched junction bases numbered 9, after V lost 2 bases and J lost 4 bases. Germline V gene lookup returns CDR1 MNHEY and CDR2 SVGAGI. The CDR3 sequence is 16 residues long. The V call is TRBV6-5, the J call TRBJ1-2; 8 bases are a match to TRBD1. The receptor was derived from a young woman with stable Graves' hyperthyroidism. The specimen sequenced was peripheral blood. CDR3 in amino acids: CASSYGSLGQVYGYTF. CDR3 nucleotide sequence: TGTGCCAGCAGTTACGGGTCCCTGGGACAGGTCTATGGCTACACCTTC.